A selection of T cell receptor beta chains follows, all from one sample in a study of T cells in Graves' hyperthyroidism and ophthalmopathy. TCRdb fed the multiplex PCR reads into MiXCR, producing one record per CDR3 protein. The data hold 600,000 to 850,000 distinct CDR3 sequences, with around a sixth observed a single time. Sequencing input: blood. These receptors originate from a woman aged 45-65 years with Graves' hyperthyroidism that later progressed to Graves' ophthalmopathy. Each CDR3 is given with its conserved first and last residue. The order of the fields is J gene, clone size, V gene, D gene, CDR3 DNA, CDR3 protein. A D gene is named only where the DNA matches it firmly. Part of the rows lack a size; the others show once, few, many or a class for expanded clones.

>TRBJ2-7|few|TRBV28|.
TGTGCCAGCAGTCCCCCCCACCCGTCACCGGGGGAGCAGTACTTC
CASSPPHPSPGEQYF
>TRBJ1-1|many|TRBV3-1|.
TGTGCCAGCAGCCAAGAAACAGGGCTCACTGAAGCTTTCTTT
CASSQETGLTEAFF
>TRBJ1-4|.|TRBV6-1|.
TGTGCCAGCAGTCCACTACGGACAAGGCCGCAAAATGAAAAACTGTTTTTT
CASSPLRTRPQNEKLFF
>TRBJ2-3|once|TRBV4-1|.
TGCGCCAGCAGCCAAGACCCATGGGCTAGCACAGATACGCAGTATTTT
CASSQDPWASTDTQYF
>TRBJ1-5|many|TRBV6-2/TRBV6-3|TRBD1
TGTGCCAGCATTGACAGGGCGAGGGATCAGCCCCAGCATTTT
CASIDRARDQPQHF
>TRBJ1-1|many|TRBV11-2|.
TGTGCCAGCAGCTTACTAGGCGTTGGCACTGAAGCTTTCTTT
CASSLLGVGTEAFF
>TRBJ2-1|.|TRBV12-3/TRBV12-4|.
TGTGCCAGCAGTTTAGAGGCGGGACACAATGAGCAGTTCTTC
CASSLEAGHNEQFF
>TRBJ1-6|many|TRBV6-5|.
TGTGCCAGCAGTTACACCGGGACCAGCTATTCACCCCTCCACTTT
CASSYTGTSYSPLHF
>TRBJ1-5|.|TRBV5-1|.
TGCGCCAGCAGCTTGGACGGGGGGGCTGTTAGCAATCAGCCCCAGCATTTT
CASSLDGGAVSNQPQHF
>TRBJ1-1|few|TRBV15|.
TGTGCCACCGGGACTTCGGGGACCGCTGAAGCTTTCTTT
CATGTSGTAEAFF
>TRBJ1-2|.|TRBV27|.
TGTGCCAGCAGTCCTCGGGGGAGATACTATGGCTACACCTTC
CASSPRGRYYGYTF
>TRBJ2-3|many|TRBV2|TRBD1
TGTGCCAGCAGGACCGGGACAGGGGTAGATACGCAGTATTTT
CASRTGTGVDTQYF
>TRBJ2-7|few|TRBV20-1|TRBD2
TGCAGTGCTAGAGATACAAGACTAGCGGTATACTCCTACGAGCAGTACTTC
CSARDTRLAVYSYEQYF
>TRBJ1-1|many|TRBV6-5|.
TGTGCCAGCAGTTACTGGGGGGAGCGGGGCACTGAAGCTTTCTTT
CASSYWGERGTEAFF
>TRBJ1-1|.|TRBV27|.
TGTGCCAGCAGTACACCCTGGACAAAGAACACTGAAGCTTTCTTT
CASSTPWTKNTEAFF
>TRBJ2-6|few|TRBV18|TRBD1
TGTGCCAGCTCACCATTCAGGACAGGGACGTCCGGGGCCAACGTCCTGACTTTC
CASSPFRTGTSGANVLTF
>TRBJ1-1|many|TRBV11-2|.
TGTGCCAGCAGCTTCCCTGCCGCCCCGGAGCACACTGAAGCTTTCTTT
CASSFPAAPEHTEAFF
>TRBJ1-3|few|TRBV20-1|.
TGCAGTGCTAGATATCAAGGATCTAGTGCCATATATTTT
CSARYQGSSAIYF
>TRBJ1-1|many|TRBV29-1|TRBD1
TGCAGCGCTCTCGGGGGACAGGGGGCGCGAAAAGTGAACACTGAAGCTTTCTTT
CSALGGQGARKVNTEAFF
>TRBJ2-1|.|TRBV9|.
TGTGCCAGCAGCGTAGTCGCGGGGCCTTACAATGAGCAGTTCTTC
CASSVVAGPYNEQFF
>TRBJ1-5|many|TRBV12-3/TRBV12-4|TRBD1
TGTGCCAGCAGTTTACGATTGGGACAGGGTAATCAGCCCCAGCATTTT
CASSLRLGQGNQPQHF
>TRBJ1-6|.|TRBV11-3|.
TGTGCCAGCAGCTATGGGACACCAGCTTCAGGTTCACCCCTCCACTTT
CASSYGTPASGSPLHF
>TRBJ1-2|few|TRBV4-1|.
TGCGCCAGCAGCCAAGTAGTCCTTTATGGCTACACCTTC
CASSQVVLYGYTF
>TRBJ1-5|many|TRBV12-3/TRBV12-4|.
TGTGCCAGCAGTTTAAGGCAGGGCAATCAGCCCCAGCATTTT
CASSLRQGNQPQHF
>TRBJ2-7|many|TRBV2|TRBD1
TGTGCCAGCAGTTCAGACAGGGTGGGGTCCTACGAGCAGTACTTC
CASSSDRVGSYEQYF
>TRBJ1-4|few|TRBV10-3|TRBD1
TGTGCCATCAGTCAGCGCTTCGGACAGGGGAATGAAAAACTGTTTTTT
CAISQRFGQGNEKLFF
>TRBJ1-2|many|TRBV12-3/TRBV12-4|.
TGTGCCACCTGGGGACCGCCCTATGGCTACACCTTC
CATWGPPYGYTF
>TRBJ1-3|.|TRBV5-1|TRBD1
TGCGCCAGCAGCCCATCCGGGACAGGCTCTGGAAACACCATATATTTT
CASSPSGTGSGNTIYF
>TRBJ1-4|few|TRBV18|.
TGTGCCAGCTCACCCTCCAGGGCGGCTAATGAAAAACTGTTTTTT
CASSPSRAANEKLFF
>TRBJ2-2|.|TRBV14|TRBD1
TGTGCCAGCAGCTTCAGGGGGTCGGCCGGGGAGCTGTTTTTT
CASSFRGSAGELFF
>TRBJ1-5|.|TRBV7-2|TRBD1
TGTGCCAGCACCCCAGGGGGAGGGGGCGCCTATCAGCCCCAGCATTTT
CASTPGGGGAYQPQHF
>TRBJ2-5|many|TRBV13|.
TGTGCCAGCAGCTTAGTACCCTCGGGACCCGGGGAGACCCAGTACTTC
CASSLVPSGPGETQYF
>TRBJ1-2|many|TRBV3-1|TRBD1
TGTGCCAGCAGCCAGAGGACAGGAATGTCTGGCTACACCTTC
CASSQRTGMSGYTF
>TRBJ1-1|many|TRBV5-1|.
TGCGCCAGCAGCTTACAGGCCTTGTCGGACACTGAAGCTTTCTTT
CASSLQALSDTEAFF
>TRBJ1-4|few|TRBV5-5|.
TGTGCCAGCAGCTTGGGGTCGGCCGAGAATGAAAAACTGTTTTTT
CASSLGSAENEKLFF
>TRBJ2-3|.|TRBV4-1|TRBD2
TGCGCCAGCAGCCAAGCTAGCGGGAACACAGATACGCAGTATTTT
CASSQASGNTDTQYF
>TRBJ1-5|.|TRBV2|TRBD1
TGTGCCAGCAGTGAAGGCAGGGGGTACAATCAGCCCCAGCATTTT
CASSEGRGYNQPQHF
>TRBJ2-2|.|TRBV5-1|.
TGCGCCAGCAGCCCCGTAAGGGTTTCGTCCGGGGAGCTGTTTTTT
CASSPVRVSSGELFF
>TRBJ1-1|many|TRBV12-3/TRBV12-4|.
TGTGCCAGCAGTTTAGGAGGGGCGGGAAACACTGAAGCTTTCTTT
CASSLGGAGNTEAFF
>TRBJ1-6|.|TRBV4-1|.
TGCGCCAGCAGCCATACAAACCGCCAGTATAATTCACCCCTCCACTTT
CASSHTNRQYNSPLHF
>TRBJ2-2|once|TRBV10-3|.
TGTGCCATCAGTGCACCGACTATCACCGGGGAGCTGTTTTTT
CAISAPTITGELFF
>TRBJ2-1|many|TRBV3-1|TRBD2
TGTGCCAGCAGCCAAGGCCCCCAGCGGGGGGGCAATGAGCAGTTCTTC
CASSQGPQRGGNEQFF
>TRBJ2-5|few|TRBV20-1|TRBD2
TGCAGTGCTAGAGTGGGGACTAGCGGACCCCAAGAGACCCAGTACTTC
CSARVGTSGPQETQYF